A selection of T cell receptor beta chains follows, all from one sample in a study of blood T cell repertoires in COVID-19. The method was immunoSEQ multiplex PCR; TCRdb's version includes in-frame clones alone and lacks a portion of them. The sample holds about 170,000 clones, about 89% seen once. The sequenced material came from peripheral blood. The receptors derive from a man between 65 and 85 years old with acute or convalescent COVID-19. CDR3s include the opening cysteine and the closing phenylalanine or tryptophan. The D gene is left open where the match is weak. Rows may omit the clone size; those that give it use once, few, many or a size class.

>TRBJ1-5|TRBV6-2/TRBV6-3|NA|TRBD1
CASSYWDRYSNQPQHF
TGTGCCAGCAGTTACTGGGACAGATATAGCAATCAGCCCCAGCATTTT
>TRBJ1-2|TRBV11-2|NA|TRBD1
CASSFPGQGAYTF
TGTGCCAGCAGCTTTCCGGGACAGGGGGCCTACACCTTC
>TRBJ2-3|TRBV9|once|NA
CASSVGPGGTDTQYF
NA
>TRBJ1-2|TRBV29-1|NA|NA
CSVTRVLGYTF
TGCAGCGTTACCAGGGTATTAGGCTACACCTTC
>TRBJ1-3|TRBV10-3|NA|NA
CAIGEGPISGNTIYF
TGTGCCATCGGTGAGGGGCCTATCTCTGGAAACACCATATATTTT
>TRBJ1-1|TRBV4-2|NA|TRBD1
CASSQDLGDSWNTEAFF
TGTGCCAGCAGCCAAGATCTGGGGGACAGCTGGAACACTGAAGCTTTCTTT
>TRBJ2-1|TRBV27|NA|NA
CASGYSSAADEQFF
TGTGCCAGCGGATATAGCTCAGCTGCAGATGAGCAGTTCTTC
>TRBJ2-7|TRBV5-1|NA|NA
CASSLGGPSYEQYF
TGCGCCAGCAGCTTAGGAGGGCCCTCCTACGAGCAGTACTTC
>TRBJ2-2|TRBV30|NA|NA
CAWTRRARGELFF
TGTGCCTGGACAAGGAGGGCTCGGGGGGAGCTGTTTTTT
>TRBJ2-2|TRBV24-1|NA|NA
CATSETRGSRTGELFF
TGTGCCACCAGTGAAACCAGGGGATCGAGGACCGGGGAGCTGTTTTTT
>TRBJ2-3|TRBV9|NA|TRBD2
CASSPPSAGGTDTQYF
TGTGCCAGCAGCCCCCCTAGCGCCGGGGGGACAGATACGCAGTATTTT
>TRBJ2-7|TRBV9|NA|NA
CAPKAVHEQYF
TGTGCCCCCAAGGCGGTCCACGAGCAGTACTTC
>TRBJ1-1|TRBV5-1|NA|NA
CASSLGYGNTEAFF
TGCGCCAGCAGCTTGGGGTACGGGAACACTGAAGCTTTCTTT
>TRBJ2-5|TRBV4-3|NA|TRBD2
CASSQDLISGGLLETQYF
TGCGCCAGCAGCCAAGATCTGATTAGCGGGGGACTATTGGAGACCCAGTACTTC
>TRBJ1-3|TRBV19|NA|TRBD1
CASSITGAGNTIYF
TGTGCCAGTAGTATCACAGGGGCTGGAAACACCATATATTTT
>TRBJ1-2|TRBV7-9|NA|TRBD1
CASSISSTGNYGYTF
TGTGCCAGCAGCATATCTTCGACAGGGAACTATGGCTACACCTTC
>TRBJ1-1|TRBV6-5|few|NA
CASSYSQGTTEAFF
TGTGCCAGCAGTTACTCTCAGGGTACCACTGAAGCTTTCTTT
>TRBJ1-5|TRBV5-1|NA|NA
CASSWAGEGQQPQHF
TGCGCCAGCAGCTGGGCCGGGGAGGGACAACAGCCCCAGCATTTT
>TRBJ1-5|TRBV5-6|once|NA
CASSLGAGINQPQHF
TGTGCCAGCAGCTTGGGGGCCGGGATCAATCAGCCCCAGCATTTT
>TRBJ2-3|TRBV5-5|NA|NA
CASSLATSWSTDTQYF
TGTGCCAGCAGCTTGGCCACTAGCTGGAGCACAGATACGCAGTATTTT
>TRBJ2-3|TRBV18|NA|NA
CASSPPLDTQYF
TGTGCCAGCTCACCACCTCTGGATACGCAGTATTTT
>TRBJ1-6|TRBV6-5|few|TRBD1
CASSYGGQGNSPLHF
TGTGCCAGCAGTTACGGTGGACAGGGAAATTCACCCCTCCACTTT
>TRBJ2-7|TRBV5-4|NA|NA
CASSLDRGGEQYF
TGTGCCAGCAGCTTGGACAGGGGAGGCGAGCAGTACTTC
>TRBJ2-7|TRBV5-4|NA|TRBD1
CASSMSTGSGEQYF
TGTGCCAGCAGTATGTCGACAGGGTCGGGCGAGCAGTACTTC
>TRBJ2-7|TRBV12-1|once|NA
CASSLVAGVYEQYF
TGTGCCAGCAGCTTGGTAGCGGGGGTCTACGAGCAGTACTTC
>TRBJ2-1|TRBV5-1|NA|TRBD2
CASSLVAGSYNEQFF
TGCGCCAGCAGCTTGGTAGCGGGTTCATACAATGAGCAGTTCTTC
>TRBJ2-1|TRBV2|once|TRBD2
CASSQGLAFFNEQFF
TGTGCCAGCAGCCAGGGACTAGCCTTCTTCAATGAGCAGTTCTTC
>TRBJ1-5|TRBV7-9|few|TRBD1
CASSEQGAYQPQHF
TGTGCCAGCAGCGAACAGGGGGCGTATCAGCCCCAGCATTTT
>TRBJ1-2|TRBV6-6|NA|TRBD1
CASSYPPGQGFGYTF
TGTGCCAGCAGTTACCCACCGGGACAGGGTTTTGGCTACACCTTC
>TRBJ2-4|TRBV5-1|NA|NA
CASSFAGEGIQYF
TGCGCCAGCAGCTTCGCAGGGGAGGGCATTCAGTACTTC